This T cell receptor beta chain was sequenced in a study of T cell responses to AZD1222 COVID-19 vaccine. About the study: Pooled samples include second doses given at about 4 or 12 weeks. Overall study findings and caveats: No repertoire was sampled before or during the peak T cell response, only after it. Of spike-specific TCRs, nearly half reportedly target regions left unmutated in variants.

V lost 0 bases, J lost 6 bases, and 6 bases lay in between. This CDR3 is built from 13 residues. Germline V gene lookup returns CDR1 SGHRS and CDR2 YFSETQ. The table came from immunoSEQ multiplex PCR; TCRdb's copy has only in-frame clones and leaves some out. The table shows about 100,000 clones, with 70% to 90% occurring only once. As concerns this clone: The antigen remains undetermined.

This receptor was obtained from an adult in good health. The genes are TRBV5-1 and TRBJ2-2; D ambiguous. The specimen was peripheral blood, collected on day 0 of AZD1222 vaccination. The CDR3 is CASSLVAPGELFF. In DNA, the CDR3 is TGCGCCAGCAGCTTGGTCGCACCCGGGGAGCTGTTTTTT.